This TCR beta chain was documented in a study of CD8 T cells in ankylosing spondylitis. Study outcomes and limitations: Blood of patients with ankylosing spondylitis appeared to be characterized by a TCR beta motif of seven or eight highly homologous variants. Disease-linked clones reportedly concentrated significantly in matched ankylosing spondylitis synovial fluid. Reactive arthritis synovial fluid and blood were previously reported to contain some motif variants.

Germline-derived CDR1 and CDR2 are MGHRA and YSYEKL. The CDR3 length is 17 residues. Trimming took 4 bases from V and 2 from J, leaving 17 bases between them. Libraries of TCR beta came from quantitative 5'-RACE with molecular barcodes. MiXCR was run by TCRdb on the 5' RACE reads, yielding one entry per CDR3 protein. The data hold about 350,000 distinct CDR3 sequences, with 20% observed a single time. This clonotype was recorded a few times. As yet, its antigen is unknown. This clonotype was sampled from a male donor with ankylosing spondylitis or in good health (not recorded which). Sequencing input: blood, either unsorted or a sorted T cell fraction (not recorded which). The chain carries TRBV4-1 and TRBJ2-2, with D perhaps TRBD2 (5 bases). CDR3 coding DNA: TGCGCCAGCAGCCGAGATTTAGAGGGCGTAAACACCGGGGAGCTGTTTTTT. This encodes CASSRDLEGVNTGELFF.